One sample yielded the 4 T cell receptor beta chains listed below, sequenced in a study of cytomegalovirus exposure and HLA in healthy donors. This PCR relied on a set of 60 Vbeta primers and 13 Jbeta primers. Method: immunoSEQ multiplex PCR; TCRdb's copy keeps in-frame clones and lacks some. The data contain about 160,000 clones, around four fifths of them singletons. The sample consisted of PBMCs. The source of these receptors is a woman aged 45-65 years in good health and CMV-seropositive.

V is TRBV27 and J is TRBJ2-3, with D possibly TRBD1 on 6 matching bases. Germline V lookup: CDR1 MNHEY, CDR2 SMNVEV (reference sequence). The CDR3 contains 15 residues. Trimming took off 7 bases at V and 5 bases at J, with 19 bases between the two ends. DNA for the CDR3: TGTGCCAGCACCCTGTTAGGGGGACGGAGAGATACGCAGTATTTT. Amino acid sequence: CASTLLGGRRDTQYF.

As DNA, the CDR3 is TGTGCCAGCACCTCCAGGGTAACTGGGGCCAACGTCCTGACTTTC. As protein: CASTSRVTGANVLTF. V and J are TRBV9 and TRBJ2-6; possible D gene TRBD1, 5 bases. V lost 6 bases, J lost 2 bases, and 12 bases lay in between. This CDR3 comprises 15 residues. Per the germline V gene, CDR1 is SGDLS and CDR2 is YYNGEE.

The chain carries TRBV5-4 and TRBJ1-1; weak D call: TRBD1 (6 bases). CDR3 size: 14 residues. Trimming cost V 2 bases and J 1 base, with 9 bases left between them. Germline-derived CDR1 and CDR2 are SGHNT and YYREEE (reference sequence). The CDR3 sequence is CASSFQGPNTEAFF. The CDR3 region has the DNA TGTGCCAGCAGCTTTCAGGGGCCGAACACTGAAGCTTTCTTT. The entire variable domain, with the rest obtained from reference TRBV5-4 and TRBJ1-1, is as follows: ETGVTQSPTHLIKTRGQQVTLRCSSQSGHNTVSWYQQALGQGPQFIFQYYREEENGRGNFPPRFSGLQFPNYSSELNVNALELDDSALYLCASSFQGPNTEAFFGQGTRLTVV.

The rearrangement uses TRBV7-9 and TRBJ1-5; D perhaps matches TRBD1 (6 bases). The germline V and J ends were trimmed by 1 base and 9 bases, with 10 bases remaining between them. The CDR3 runs to 13 residues. CDR1 is SEHNR and CDR2 is FQNEAQ in the germline V gene (reference sequence). CDR3 sequence: CASSLGGLAPQHF. The CDR3 coding sequence is TGTGCCAGCAGCTTAGGGGGGCTCGCGCCCCAGCATTTT.